The clone carrying this T cell receptor (beta chain) has only a few counts. Its target is unknown. This record belongs to a study of early T cells in non-severe SARS-CoV-2 infection. Study-wide findings and caveats: Missing private and CD4 specificities, VDJdb matching favored anti-spike CD8 responses.

Individual cDNA molecules were tagged with unique molecular identifiers. Via MiXCR, TCRdb re-called the 5' RACE reads, giving one row per CDR3 protein. Of fewer than 90,000 distinct CDR3 sequences detected, 11% to 15% appear once; the ten largest clones hold roughly 11%. Unmatched junction bases numbered 12, after V lost 10 bases and J lost 5 bases. The CDR3 totals 15 residues. Per the germline V gene, CDR1 is MDHEN and CDR2 is SYDVKM. Sequences were obtained from whole blood. The V call is TRBV28, the J call TRBJ2-3, with TRBD1 matching 10 bases. This receptor was obtained from an adult who was a healthcare worker with PCR-confirmed SARS-CoV-2 infection or an uninfected control (not recorded which). DNA for the CDR3: TGTGCCACCTCAACGGGACAGGGGTCCAAAGATACGCAGTATTTT. Its translation: CATSTGQGSKDTQYF. Based on the CDR3 plus reference TRBV28 and TRBJ2-3, the full variable domain is DVKVTQSSRYLVKRTGEKVFLECVQDMDHENMFWYRQDPGLGLRLIYFSYDVKMKEKGDIPEGYSVSREKKERFSLILESASTNQTSMYLCATSTGQGSKDTQYFGPGTRLTVL.